The 11 T cell receptor beta chains presented below share a single source sample, sequenced in a study of T cell repertoires in cytomegalovirus infection. For these receptors, no antigen is known. TCRdb used MiXCR to reprocess the reads, holding one entry per CDR3 protein. The sample lists fewer than 1,000,000 distinct CDR3 sequences, roughly 31% seen once, with about an eighth in the top ten. Specimen: cultured CD8+ T cells from PBMCs, collected from culture after CMV antigen stimulation. These receptors were taken from a human donor in good health (CMV status not recorded). Some clones in this sample may be carry-over from other donors' samples.

This clonotype was found many times. The genes are TRBV4-2 and TRBJ2-6; D not resolved. Trimming took off 1 base at V and 4 bases at J, with 5 bases between the two ends. The CDR3 has 14 amino acids. Looked up from germline, CDR1 is LGHNA and CDR2 is YNFKEQ. The CDR3 nucleotides read TGTGCCAGCAGCCAAGGCGGCGGGGCCAACGTCCTGACTTTC. Its protein is CASSQGGGANVLTF.

This clonotype turned up a few times. The CDR3 bases are TGTGCCAGCAAAAGGGCCTATGGCTACACCTTC. This translates into CASKRAYGYTF. J is TRBJ1-2 and V is TRBV7-9; D not certain. Germline lookup yields CDR1 SEHNR and CDR2 FQNEAQ (reference sequence). V lost 7 bases, J lost 4 bases, and 7 bases lay in between. CDR3 length equals 11 residues.

A few counts support this clonotype. The chain has TRBV7-9 and TRBJ2-1; 8 bases line up with TRBD1. The CDR3 has 15 residues. Looked up from germline, CDR1 is SEHNR and CDR2 is FQNEAQ (reference sequence). Trimming removed 1 base from V and 5 bases from J; junction bases left unmatched: 4. The CDR3, as DNA: TGTGCCAGCAGCTTAGGGACAGGGCTACACAATGAGCAGTTCTTC. Translated: CASSLGTGLHNEQFF. Supplemented by reference TRBV7-9 and TRBJ2-1, the full variable domain reads DTGVSQNPRHKITKRGQNVTFRCDPISEHNRLYWYRQTLGQGPEFLTYFQNEAQLEKSRLLSDRFSAERPKGSFSTLEIQRTEQGDSAMYLCASSLGTGLHNEQFFGPGTRLTVL.

This clonotype was counted at least ten times. The chain is built from TRBV7-6 and TRBJ2-5, with 9 nucleotides matching TRBD2. The CDR3 contains 15 residues. CDR1 and CDR2 (germline): SGHVS, FNYEAQ. J lost 0 bases, V lost 5 bases, and 4 bases had no gene match. As DNA, the CDR3 is TGTGCCAGCAGCCCCTCTAGCGGGGACCAAGAGACCCAGTACTTC. This codes for CASSPSSGDQETQYF.

This clonotype was detected a few times. CDR3 bases: TGTGCCAGTAGTATTGGGGGCCCTGAGCAGTTCTTC. Its protein product is CASSIGGPEQFF. The chain uses TRBV19 and TRBJ2-1; a weak D match, TRBD1 (6 bases). Germline V lookup: CDR1 LNHDA, CDR2 SQIVND (reference sequence). The CDR3 totals 12 residues. V lost 3 bases and J 9 bases, leaving 9 bases between the germline ends.

V gene TRBV19 combines with J gene TRBJ1-1; 7 nucleotides line up with TRBD1. The CDR3 is 14 amino acids. Germline assignment: CDR1 LNHDA and CDR2 SQIVND (reference sequence). After removal of 7 bases from V and 5 bases from J, the junction contained 10 bases not matched to a gene. CDR3: CASTADREWTEAFF. In DNA form, the CDR3 reads TGTGCCAGTACCGCCGACAGGGAGTGGACTGAAGCTTTCTTT.

This clonotype has just a few counts. The J gene is TRBJ1-1, the V gene TRBV7-2; D is possibly TRBD1 (5 bases). The V end was cut by 2 bases, the J end by 10 bases, with 17 bases between. The CDR3 totals 14 residues. Germline CDR1 reads SGHTA; CDR2 reads FQGNSA. The CDR3 reads CASSLRRQLFRAFF. The CDR3 nucleotides are TGTGCCAGCAGCTTACGCCGACAGCTATTTCGAGCTTTCTTT. Using reference TRBV7-2 and TRBJ1-1 for the parts outside the CDR3, the full variable domain is GAGVSQSPSNKVTEKGKDVELRCDPISGHTALYWYRQSLGQGLEFLIYFQGNSAPDKSGLPSDRFSAERTGGSVSTLTIQRTQQEDSAVYLCASSLRRQLFRAFFGQGTRLTVV.

This clonotype was recorded at least ten times. The CDR3 DNA follows: TGTGCCAGCAGTCTCGAGACAGGGTATGGCTACACCTTC. This codes for CASSLETGYGYTF. This rearrangement joins TRBV12-3 or TRBV12-4 to TRBJ1-2, with TRBD1 matching 7 bases. V shed 5 bases, J shed 5 bases, and the junction held 5 bases outside the gene matches. The CDR3 consists of 13 residues.

The sample holds many counts of this clonotype. This chain joins TRBV12-3 or TRBV12-4 and TRBJ1-1; D not certain. The CDR3 consists of 14 residues. The ends were cut back, 3 bases at V and 2 bases at J, with 10 bases in the middle. CDR3 residues: CASSLVAGNTEAFF. The CDR3 region has the DNA TGTGCCAGCAGTTTGGTCGCAGGTAACACTGAAGCTTTCTTT.

Only a few counts were recorded for this clonotype. The CDR3 DNA reads as TGTGCCAGCAGCCGCCTCCCCCGGGACAGTTCCTACGAGCAGTACGTC. Encoded protein: CASSRLPRDSSYEQYV. The chain recombines TRBV6-2 or TRBV6-3 with TRBJ2-7; 7 bases are shared with TRBD1. Germline V CDR1 and CDR2: MNHEY, SVGEGT. The trim removed 6 bases at V and 1 base at J, leaving 12 bases unmatched. The length of the CDR3 is 16 residues.

This clonotype was seen repeatedly, ten times or more. Germline is not matched at one junction end, which may reflect a read error. The V gene is TRBV27, the J gene TRBJ1-2; 8 positions agree with TRBD1. The CDR3 has 14 residues. In germline, CDR1 is MNHEY, CDR2 SMNVEV (reference sequence). CDR3 sequence: CASSLSGQGRGYTF. CDR3 nucleotides: TGTGCCAGCAGTCTATCTGGACAGGGTCGCGGCTACACCTTC.